This T cell receptor (beta chain) was recorded in a study of OX40 agonist ivuxolimab in advanced cancers. General study points: By week 6 at 0.1 to 3.0 mg/kg, blood CD4+ and CD8+ T cells had expanded clonally. Researchers did not determine the expanded peripheral T cells' antigen specificity.

This CDR3 has 14 amino acids. V trimming: 5 bases; J trimming: 2 bases; junction bases outside the gene matches: 5. Germline CDR1 reads MDHEN; CDR2 reads SYDVKM. Profiling relied on immunoSEQ multiplex PCR, and the TCRdb table lists in-frame clones only, not all of them. Altogether roughly 95,000 clones are present, about nine tenths being singletons, with the ten largest covering around 1.8%. On this clone: Antigen specificity is unknown.

The sequence came from an adult with an advanced solid tumor such as melanoma, head and neck, liver or kidney cancer. The chain couples TRBV28 to TRBJ1-2; 7 nucleotides align to TRBD1. The material was CD4+ or CD8+ T cells sorted from blood, obtained in a trial of the OX40 agonist ivuxolimab. The CDR3 reads CASSGRQGNYGYTF. The DNA for the CDR3 is TGTGCCAGCAGTGGACGACAGGGCAACTATGGCTACACCTTC.